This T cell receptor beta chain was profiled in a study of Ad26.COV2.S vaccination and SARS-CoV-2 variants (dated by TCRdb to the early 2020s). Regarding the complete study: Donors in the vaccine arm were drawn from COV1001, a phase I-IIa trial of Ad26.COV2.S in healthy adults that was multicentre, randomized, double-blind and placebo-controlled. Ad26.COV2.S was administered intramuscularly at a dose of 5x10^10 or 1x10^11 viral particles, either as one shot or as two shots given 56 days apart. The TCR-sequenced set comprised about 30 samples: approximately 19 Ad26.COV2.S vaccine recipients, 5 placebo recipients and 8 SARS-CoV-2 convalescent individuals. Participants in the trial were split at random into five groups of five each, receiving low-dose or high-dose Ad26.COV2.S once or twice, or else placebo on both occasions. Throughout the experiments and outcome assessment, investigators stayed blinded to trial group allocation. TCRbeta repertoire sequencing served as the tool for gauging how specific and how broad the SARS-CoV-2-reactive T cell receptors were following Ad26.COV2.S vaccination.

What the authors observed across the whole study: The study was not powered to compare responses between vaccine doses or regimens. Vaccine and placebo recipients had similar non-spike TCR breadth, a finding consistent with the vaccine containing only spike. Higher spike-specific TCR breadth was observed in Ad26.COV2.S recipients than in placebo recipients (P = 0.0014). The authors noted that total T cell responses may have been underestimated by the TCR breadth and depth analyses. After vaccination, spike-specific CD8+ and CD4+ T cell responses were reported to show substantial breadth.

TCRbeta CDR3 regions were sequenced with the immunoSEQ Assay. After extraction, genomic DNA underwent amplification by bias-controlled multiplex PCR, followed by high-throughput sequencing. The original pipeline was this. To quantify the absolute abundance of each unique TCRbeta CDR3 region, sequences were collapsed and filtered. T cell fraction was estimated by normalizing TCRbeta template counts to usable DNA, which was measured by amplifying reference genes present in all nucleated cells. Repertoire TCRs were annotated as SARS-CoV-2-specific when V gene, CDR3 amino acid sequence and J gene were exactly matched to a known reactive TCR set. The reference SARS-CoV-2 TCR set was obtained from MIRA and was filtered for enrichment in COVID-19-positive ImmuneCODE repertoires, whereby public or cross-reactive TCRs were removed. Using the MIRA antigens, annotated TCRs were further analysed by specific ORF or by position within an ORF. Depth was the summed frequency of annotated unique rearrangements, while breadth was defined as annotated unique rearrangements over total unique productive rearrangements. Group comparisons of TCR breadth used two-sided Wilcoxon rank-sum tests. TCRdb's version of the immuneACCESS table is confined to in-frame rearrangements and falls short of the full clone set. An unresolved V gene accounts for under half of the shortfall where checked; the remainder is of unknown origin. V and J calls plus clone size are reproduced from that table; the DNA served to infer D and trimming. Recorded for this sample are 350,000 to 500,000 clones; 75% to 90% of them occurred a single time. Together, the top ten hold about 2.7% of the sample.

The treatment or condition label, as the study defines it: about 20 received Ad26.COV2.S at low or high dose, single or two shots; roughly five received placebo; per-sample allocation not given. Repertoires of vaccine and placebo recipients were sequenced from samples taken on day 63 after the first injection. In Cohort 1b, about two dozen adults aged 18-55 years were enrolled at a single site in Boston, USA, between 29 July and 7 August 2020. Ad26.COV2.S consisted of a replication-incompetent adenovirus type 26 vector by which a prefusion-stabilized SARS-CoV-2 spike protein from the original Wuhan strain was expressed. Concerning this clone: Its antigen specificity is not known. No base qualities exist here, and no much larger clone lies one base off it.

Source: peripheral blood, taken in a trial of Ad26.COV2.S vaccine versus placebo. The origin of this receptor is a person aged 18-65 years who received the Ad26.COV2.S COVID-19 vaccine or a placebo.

The nucleotide sequence reads as follows: TGTGCCAGCTCAGCGGAACAGTCCGGGGTCAATGAGCAGTTCTTC. This gives the protein CASSAEQSGVNEQFF. The chain was built from TRBV18 and TRBJ2-1; perhaps TRBD2 is the D gene, with 5 bases matching. The CDR3 numbers 15 residues from cysteine through phenylalanine. Only the CDR3 DNA stays, 45 bases, in frame from base 1. A distance of 17 bases separates the germline ends of V and J, which lose 5 bases and 6 bases respectively. The germline V gene supplies CDR1 KGHSH and CDR2 LQKENI. Reference TRBV18 and TRBJ2-1 genes cover what lies past the CDR3, so the full variable domain is NAGVMQNPRHLVRRRGQEARLRCSPMKGHSHVYWYRQLPEEGLKFMVYLQKENIIDESGMPKERFSAEFPKEGPSILRIQQVVRGDSAAYFCASSAEQSGVNEQFFGPGTRLTVL.